A selection of T cell receptor beta chains follows, all from one sample in a study of monozygotic twins with inflammatory bowel disease. TCRdb reanalyzed the 5' RACE reads, giving one entry per CDR3 protein sequence and no DNA. This listing includes around 99,000 distinct CDR3 sequences. What was sequenced was blood. These receptors originate from a human donor with ulcerative colitis or Crohn's disease, or a healthy co-twin of an affected twin (not recorded which). Both conserved end residues are part of each CDR3. Fields, in order: V gene, J gene, CDR3 protein.

TRBV28	TRBJ1-1	CASSSVRDRTLEAFF
TRBV19	TRBJ2-3	CASSKTSGRTDTQYF
TRBV20-1	TRBJ2-7	CSAPLAGDYEQYF
TRBV7-9	TRBJ2-1	CASSFGTIRNEQFF
TRBV7-3	TRBJ2-3	CASSLIGLAGGNTDTQYF
TRBV7-2	TRBJ2-3	CASSLDYIPDTQYF
TRBV7-9	TRBJ2-1	CASSLGRLDEQFF
TRBV4-2	TRBJ2-7	CASRSGGDTIYEQYF
TRBV4-2	TRBJ2-1	CASSQHSWDPIAYNEQFF
TRBV18	TRBJ1-1	CASSPRQGASTEAFF
TRBV5-4	TRBJ1-1	CASSFRDGNTEAFF
TRBV5-1	TRBJ2-3	CASSLGGAGPGTDTQYF
TRBV7-2	TRBJ1-4	CASSLDGAVNEKLFF
TRBV2	TRBJ2-7	CASRMETSTTEQYF
TRBV6-6	TRBJ2-1	CASSPGREEQFF
TRBV20-1	TRBJ2-2	CSAGDRDTGELFF
TRBV7-9	TRBJ2-3	CASSLSGGETDTQYF
TRBV28	TRBJ2-2	CAANRNTGELFF
TRBV4-3	TRBJ1-5	CASSQDLDQGQPQHF
TRBV20-1	TRBJ1-1	CSGGRPNTEAFF
TRBV20-1	TRBJ2-5	CRPGTALTQETQYF
TRBV4-1	TRBJ2-2	CASSQGTGMNTGELFF
TRBV5-4	TRBJ2-3	CASSLGLTGGTDTQYF
TRBV5-1	TRBJ2-7	CASSLTGNHEQYF
TRBV20-1	TRBJ2-7	CSASRTGTDYEQYF
TRBV4-3	TRBJ1-2	CASSLVMGGIGGYTF
TRBV4-2	TRBJ1-6	CASSPTGGNSPLHF
TRBV5-4	TRBJ2-1	CASNPERGGYNEQFF
TRBV7-2	TRBJ2-3	CASSLALPSGTDTQYF
TRBV6-5	TRBJ1-1	CASSYVTGKGTEAFF
TRBV7-2	TRBJ2-7	CASSISSGRALFHEQYF
TRBV7-2	TRBJ2-5	CASSLGGRAGETQYF
TRBV12-3/TRBV12-4	TRBJ2-1	CASSSRSEQFF
TRBV7-9	TRBJ1-1	CASSYSGQAMNTEAFF
TRBV7-6	TRBJ2-3	CASSLGTGGPDTQYF
TRBV5-1	TRBJ2-1	CASSSFVRVPGQGGSEQFF
TRBV12-3/TRBV12-4	TRBJ2-7	CASSLQGPFYEQYF
TRBV7-3	TRBJ2-1	CTSSLGPAGGGNEQFF
TRBV7-9	TRBJ1-2	CASSAQLTYGYTF
TRBV6-5	TRBJ1-2	CASSYGWDGYTF
TRBV10-3	TRBJ1-5	CAISESNSEGQPQHF
TRBV3-1	TRBJ2-7	CASSQAVGSRSYEQYF
TRBV20-1	TRBJ2-3	CSARILAGGADTQYF
TRBV7-2	TRBJ2-5	CASSLGRATRETQYF
TRBV7-9	TRBJ1-5	CASSLPGLGQPQHF
TRBV7-9	TRBJ2-7	CASSVGTGDSYEQYF
TRBV5-1	TRBJ1-6	CASSLEVGANSPLHF
TRBV29-1	TRBJ2-3	CSALGLDRGPDTQYF
TRBV7-3	TRBJ2-2	CASSPQGAGTGELFF
TRBV28	TRBJ1-5	CASSFRGATQPQHF